This T cell receptor beta chain was recovered during a study of regulatory T cells in long-lasting Graves disease (dated by TCRdb to the early 2020s). Some background on the complete study: Antithyroid drugs had been taken for less than 3 months by newly diagnosed Graves' disease patients. The study took place in China and was registered as a clinical trial. A total of approximately 35 samples underwent TCR sequencing: around 13 from persistent and around 20 from newly diagnosed Graves' disease patients. Patients with persistent Graves' disease were compared with patients with newly diagnosed Graves' disease using TCR sequencing and RNA sequencing of peripheral blood. The investigation overall reported the following: A larger number of public clonotypes was shared among persistent patients (around 3,000) than among newly diagnosed patients (around 970). Lower TCR Shannon entropy and fewer highly expanded clones were observed in persistent Graves' disease patients than in newly diagnosed patients, which suggested clonal expansion. Only the TCR beta chain was sequenced and analyzed. The study examined only peripheral blood because the primary lesion, thyroid tissue, could not be accessed. The authors noted that the small sample size was a limitation that may lower accuracy. TRBV28, TRBJ1-2 and TRBJ2-5 were preferentially used in persistent disease, while TRBV20-1 and TRBJ2-1 were favored in newly diagnosed disease.

Per the publication, the time point label means: newly diagnosed GD, antithyroid drugs for less than 3 months. For both TCR sequencing and RNA sequencing, RNA was extracted from PBMCs using TRIzol. Graves' disease was diagnosed according to American Thyroid Association guidelines. Patients were recruited from an endocrinology department in Xi'an, China. Each patient gave approximately 9 milliliters of peripheral blood, collected in an EDTA anticoagulant tube. Ficoll Paque Plus density gradient separation was used to isolate PBMCs, and no further T cell sorting was done. An Agilent 2100 Bioanalyzer and agarose gel were used to check RNA quality, and a NanoDrop 2000 was used to measure RNA concentration. Including the terminal cysteine and phenylalanine, the CDR3 comprises 13 residues. The read is trimmed to its CDR3 DNA, 39 bases read in frame from base 1. Reading the germline V gene (reference sequence) gives CDR1 LGHDT and CDR2 YNNKEL. Trimming at the junction amounts to 1 base on V and 1 base on J, and the germline ends lie 4 bases apart.

Libraries were built with multiplex PCR. For sequencing, an Illumina HiSeq 4000 was employed. iRepertoire HTBI primers and Arm-PCR amplification of CDR3 regions were used to construct TCR beta libraries. Before sequencing, the PCR products underwent gel purification. Per the authors' processing: Across samples, approximately 68 TRBV and over 11 TRBJ segments were identified and used for gene usage analysis of CDR3 amino acid clonotypes. COPE and FqMerger were used to merge the filtered high-quality paired reads into contigs. BLAST was used to align contigs to IMGT TRBV, TRBD and TRBJ reference genes, and CDR3 was defined according to IMGT. Clonotypes above 0.1% frequency were classified as highly expanded clones. Shannon entropy served as the measure of repertoire diversity, while the Gini coefficient captured V-J evenness. A clonotype was considered public if more than one individual shared it. TCRdb redid the processing of the public reads, applying fastp at Q25 and MiXCR, and retained in-frame beta chains. Rows with a matching CDR3 protein are joined into one entry that keeps the most common DNA and genes. TCRdb's processing, not the authors', yielded these V and J calls. For this sample the table gives roughly 400,000 distinct CDR3 sequences, of which 16% were detected only once. About 25% of the sample is in the top ten clones.

This clonotype was seen at least ten times. Its cognate antigen has yet to be identified. No base qualities exist here, and no much larger clone lies one base off it. A further study also used this sample, focusing on T cells in Graves' hyperthyroidism and ophthalmopathy. The second study also describes: Stable Graves' hyperthyroidism was defined as no progression to ophthalmopathy during 18 months of follow-up. Hyperthyroidism patients were newly diagnosed, with disease duration under 2 months, and aged 18 to 65 years. Exclusion was applied to patients with uncontrolled infections, other autoimmune diseases, pregnancy or lactation. Clinical symptoms, serum thyroxine and TRAb, thyroid ultrasound, and orbital computed tomography formed the basis for the diagnoses. For the first round of RT-PCR on the TCR CDR3, the HTBI primer set was used together with the Qiagen OneStep RT-PCR kit. Blood samples also contained most of the expanded thyroid clonotypes (frequency above 0.001), which suggests that blood repertoires may reflect thyroid immune responses. Ophthalmopathy was separated from stable hyperthyroidism by a 13 V-J signature model, with approximately 89% sensitivity and just over 81% specificity obtained in cross-validation and 80%/75% obtained in testing. In validation, progression to ophthalmopathy was predicted by the model with 70.59% sensitivity and 72.22% specificity, a median of approximately 6.5 months before onset. TCR V-J signatures able to tell the groups apart were searched for in a discovery cohort of 100 patients, of whom fewer than 45 had Graves' ophthalmopathy and 57 had stable Graves' hyperthyroidism. Prospective prediction of ophthalmopathy was tested in an independent validation cohort consisting of 18 to 20 hyperthyroidism patients and 15 or so patients who later progressed to ophthalmopathy. For training and testing, the approximately 97 patients in the discovery cohort were randomly divided in a 7:3 ratio. The study also compared thyroid tissue and blood T-cell repertoires from roughly six Graves' hyperthyroidism patients. After sampling, hyperthyroidism patients received methimazole starting at 30 mg daily, and ophthalmopathy patients received high-dose intravenous methylprednisolone. Libraries were constructed in a second round of multiplex PCR, after which size selection and purification were performed. Sequencing of the libraries was done on an Illumina HiSeq2000 using paired-end 100 bp reads. SOAPnuke was used to process the raw data, removing reads that contained adapters or uncalled bases, had a mean Phred below 15, or lacked an exact match to the constant primer or identifier. High-quality paired reads were merged with COPE v1.2.5, and unique nucleotide sequences were defined as clonotypes. Clonotypes were aligned to IMGT TRBV, TRBD and TRBJ reference segments using MiTCR v1.1. The analysis was restricted to V-J combinations with a frequency above 0.0001, which together covered 99.2% of the repertoires. The TCS score was defined as the ratio of F50 (clonal expansion) to E x V (chaos), calculated using BLOSUM62-based TCRdist between CDR3 peptides within each V-J. Welch's t-statistics and random forest reduced fewer than 550 V-J features to 10 to 15, which were used in a naive Bayes classifier (R e1071). No statistical method was used to fix the sample size in advance, and group allocation was not hidden from the investigators. The paper describes TCR Vbeta CDR3 sequencing of roughly 130 peripheral blood samples, made up of fewer than 50 ophthalmopathy patients, around 78 hyperthyroidism patients and 17 progressor patients.

The receptor was isolated from a woman aged 18-29 years with Graves disease. Donor details come from another sample of the same person, matched by shared clones. Sequenced here: peripheral blood mononuclear cells (PBMCs), sampled at new diagnosis, from a patient treated with antithyroid drugs. The sequence joins TRBV3-1 to TRBJ2-5, with the D gene uncertain. The DNA is as follows: TGTGCCAGCAGCCAAGCCAGCCAAGAGACCCAGTACTTC. This gives the protein CASSQASQETQYF.